The following is a TCR beta chain sequence with its context. Every donor was a Caucasian adult from Nashville, Tennessee. This specimen belongs to a study of shared clonotypes between healthy human individuals. Whole-study context: Donor ages ranged 18 to 49 years: a couple of women, a few men. Per-donor plates numbered three CD4 naive, three CD4 memory, two CD8 naive and one CD8 memory.

Generated by immunoSEQ multiplex PCR, the TCRdb table keeps only in-frame clones and is missing some. Of about 2.4 million clones detected, 80% to 95% appear once; the ten largest clones hold roughly 0.36%. Germline loops: CDR1 SNHLY, CDR2 FYNNEI. Trimming at V came to 5 bases and at J to 12 bases, leaving 15 bases not matched to a gene. The CDR3 is 16 amino acids. The sequenced material came from naive CD4+ T cells from PBMCs. Subset: CD45RA+ positively selected. The TCR originated in a man in his late teens or twenties in good health. Some clones in this sample may be carry-over from other donors' samples. The chain employs TRBV2 and TRBJ2-1, with 11 bases matching TRBD2. The CDR3 bases are TGTGCCAGCAGTCTCACTCCCCCTAGCGGGGGGCGGGGGCAGTTCTTC. Protein sequence: CASSLTPPSGGRGQFF.